This TCR beta chain originates from a study of blood T cell repertoires in COVID-19. This clone was detected a few times. Profiling relied on immunoSEQ multiplex PCR, and the TCRdb table lists in-frame clones only, not all of them. Of around 130,000 clones listed, under 90% are singletons. CDR3 length: 16 amino acids. CDR1 is SNHLY and CDR2 is FYNNEI in the germline V gene. Germline trimming cut 1 base from V and 0 bases from J; bases unmatched to any gene: 2. The chain recombines TRBV2 with TRBJ2-4, with 8 bases aligning to TRBD1. This clonotype was sampled from a woman aged 18-30 years who had been exposed to COVID-19. The sample taken for sequencing was PBMCs or T cells enriched from blood (not recorded which). CDR3 loop: CASSEDRGIAKNIQYF. For the CDR3, the DNA is TGTGCCAGCAGTGAAGACAGGGGGATAGCCAAAAACATTCAGTACTTC.